The sequence of this T cell receptor (beta chain) was determined in a study of lymphopenia after photon versus proton radiotherapy. The assay was immunoSEQ multiplex PCR, and TCRdb's table has in-frame clones only and misses some. Of around 25,000 clones detected, 85% appear once; the ten largest clones hold around 5%. Study-wide findings and caveats: Relative stability marked proton patients; photon patients lost diversity and naive cells. In patients who died, overall survival fell as post-nadir TCR diversity dropped more. After lymphocyte nadir, photon-treated repertoires showed oligoclonal expansion, especially CD8+ Temra. Authors raise, but do not show, better survival with proton therapy.

Germline V gene sequence: CDR1 MDHEN, CDR2 SYDVKM. The CDR3 is 13 residues long. The V end lost 4 bases, the J end lost 3 bases, and 10 bases lay between the germline ends. With regard to this clone: Its specificity is not known.

The sequence was obtained from a man aged 25 to 40 with gastric cancer. The sample was peripheral blood, taken from a patient treated with photon-based radiotherapy. V and J are TRBV28 and TRBJ2-7; tentatively, D is TRBD1 (6 bases). CDR3 in amino acids: CASSSSGVYEQYF. DNA of the CDR3: TGTGCCAGCAGTTCTTCAGGGGTCTACGAGCAGTACTTC.